A single sample is the source of the 21 T cell receptor beta chains below, sequenced in a study of T cells expressing NK-cell markers. From the 5' RACE reads, TCRdb lists one entry per CDR3 protein and no DNA. The record lists about 260,000 distinct CDR3 sequences, of which the ten most abundant hold about 0.39%. The sample comprised blood T cells: a sorted CD56 or NKG2C T cell subset, CD4+ or CD8+ T cells, or bulk PBMC T cells (not recorded which). These receptors were taken from a man between 18 and 29 years old in good health.

The chain combines TRBV7-8 with TRBJ1-1; TCRdb calls TRBD1, which cannot be checked without DNA. Germline lookup yields CDR1 SGHVS and CDR2 FQNEAQ. The CDR3 covers 19 residues. This CDR3 reads CASSPRSGRGTVGYTEAFF.

The V gene is TRBV3-1, the J gene TRBJ2-3; TCRdb indicates TRBD2, and absent DNA this call remains unverified. Germline assignment: CDR1 LGHDT and CDR2 YNNKEL (reference sequence). The CDR3 contains 14 residues. The CDR3 here is CASSHLAGTDTQYF.

The rearrangement uses TRBV29-1 and TRBJ2-3; no DNA is available, so the TRBD2 call from TCRdb remains unchecked. Germline-derived CDR1 and CDR2 are SQVTM and ANQGSEA. The CDR3 is 13 residues long. CDR3 region: CSVGTSGSDTQYF.

V gene TRBV6-1 combines with J gene TRBJ2-3; without DNA, the TCRdb call of TRBD2 cannot be checked. Germline CDR1 and CDR2: MNHNS and SASEGT. This CDR3 has 16 amino acids. CDR3: CASVRPIAGNTDTQYF.

J is TRBJ2-6 and V is TRBV18. The CDR3 totals 15 residues. CDR1 and CDR2 from the germline V gene are KGHSH and LQKENI. CDR3 loop: CASSPPFSGANVLTF.

The chain's CDR3 is CASIPRYNEQFF. The J gene is TRBJ2-1, the V gene TRBV7-9. The germline V gene encodes CDR1 SEHNR and CDR2 FQNEAQ (reference sequence). This CDR3 spans 12 amino acids.

The chain is built from TRBV20-1 and TRBJ2-1; with no DNA, the TCRdb D assignment of TRBD2 cannot be verified. CDR1 is DFQATT and CDR2 is SNEGSKA in the germline V gene (reference sequence). This CDR3 has 11 amino acids. CDR3 sequence: CSARGPGLQFF.

The rearrangement links TRBV12-3 or TRBV12-4 to TRBJ1-2. This CDR3 comprises 13 residues. The CDR3 sequence: CASRLDGNYGYTF.

V and J are TRBV29-1 and TRBJ1-2. The length of the CDR3 is 15 residues. CDR1 and CDR2 from the germline V gene are SQVTM and ANQGSEA. The CDR3 spells CSVTSKLLQNYGYTF.

The gene calls are TRBV20-1 and TRBJ1-1; the TCRdb call, TRBD1, lacks DNA for checking. Germline CDR1 reads DFQATT; CDR2 reads SNEGSKA (reference sequence). This CDR3 has 17 amino acids. Here the CDR3 reads CSARDGARGRWNTEAFF.

The chain uses TRBV5-1 and TRBJ2-6. The CDR3 spans 16 residues. Germline-derived CDR1 and CDR2 are SGHRS and YFSETQ. The CDR3 protein is CASSRNLNSGANVLTF.

The CDR3 region is CSAFDRTAGEKLFF. The chain uses TRBV20-1 and TRBJ1-4; TCRdb's D call, TRBD1, is unchecked because there is no DNA. The germline gives CDR1 DFQATT, CDR2 SNEGSKA (reference sequence). This CDR3 comprises 14 residues.

The rearrangement links TRBV29-1 to TRBJ2-5; absent DNA, TCRdb's TRBD2 call cannot be checked. The germline gives CDR1 SQVTM, CDR2 ANQGSEA. The CDR3 covers 12 residues. CDR3 region: CSVVGSLETQYF. The variable domain in full, with the rest retrieved from reference TRBV29-1 and TRBJ2-5, is SAVISQKPSRDICQRGTSLTIQCQVDSQVTMMFWYRQQPGQSLTLIATANQGSEATYESGFVIDKFPISRPNLTFSTLTVSNMSPEDSSIYLCSVVGSLETQYFGPGTRLLVL.

The V call is TRBV20-1, the J call TRBJ2-3. CDR3 length equals 13 residues. The germline V gene encodes CDR1 DFQATT and CDR2 SNEGSKA (reference sequence). CDR3 loop: CSVLPDDTDTQYF.

The V gene is TRBV5-1, the J gene TRBJ2-5. The length of the CDR3 is 12 residues. Germline lookup yields CDR1 SGHRS and CDR2 YFSETQ. The CDR3 here is CASSLAKETQYF.

The V and J genes are TRBV10-3 and TRBJ2-1; TCRdb indicates TRBD1, and absent DNA this call remains unverified. CDR1 and CDR2 (germline): ENHRY, SYGVKD. The CDR3 consists of 13 residues. CDR3 sequence: CAISDRDSKEQFF.

The chain joins TRBV5-1 to TRBJ2-1; TCRdb's D call of TRBD2 is untestable without DNA. Germline CDR1 SGHRS, CDR2 YFSETQ. The length of the CDR3 is 15 residues. CDR3 residues: CASSSLADSYNEQFF.

The rearrangement joins TRBV10-2 to TRBJ2-2; TCRdb calls TRBD2, which cannot be checked without DNA. CDR1 WSHSY and CDR2 SAAADI come from the germline V gene. CDR3 length: 14 amino acids. The CDR3 here is CASRASGGTGELFF.

CDR3 residues: CASTPGPGLAADGTDTQYF. The chain combines TRBV2 with TRBJ2-3; TCRdb calls TRBD2, which cannot be checked without DNA. The CDR3 length is 19 residues. The germline CDR1 and CDR2 sequences are SNHLY and FYNNEI.

This chain connects TRBV5-6 to TRBJ1-2; the D call of TRBD1 rests on TCRdb alone, since no DNA is present to check it. The CDR3 runs 17 residues. Germline V gene data show CDR1 as SGHDT and CDR2 as YYEEEE. The CDR3 protein is CASSYGQGTSRNYGYTF.

This chain links TRBV20-1 with TRBJ2-5; TCRdb proposes TRBD1, but this gene call is untestable without DNA. The CDR3 has 17 residues. Germline lookup yields CDR1 DFQATT and CDR2 SNEGSKA (reference sequence). Here the CDR3 reads CSATDVGERSTLETQYF.